The rows below give T cell receptor beta chains drawn from one sample of a study of T-cell reconstitution after alpha-beta-depleted transplantation in children. MiXCR, run by TCRdb on the PCR reads, gives a single entry per CDR3 protein. Among about 900,000 distinct CDR3 sequences listed, 25% to 30% were seen once. This material consisted of PBMCs, mostly from graft donor cells, taken 360 days after TCRalphabeta/CD19-depleted stem cell transplant. These receptors were taken from a boy in the first two years of life who had a stem cell transplant for SCID, so the T cells may come from the graft donor. CDR3s include the opening cysteine and the closing phenylalanine or tryptophan. Each record gives: V gene, clone size, J gene, D gene, CDR3 DNA, CDR3 protein. A D gene is named only where the DNA matches it firmly. The size field is filled for only some rows; it gives once, few, many or a size class.

TRBV5-1	few	TRBJ1-1	.	TGCGCCAGCAGCTTGGGGGCCCCGAGGAACACTGAAGCTTTCTTT	CASSLGAPRNTEAFF
TRBV24-1	few	TRBJ2-3	.	TGTGCCACCAGTGATGCCGGGAGCACAGATACGCAGTATTTT	CATSDAGSTDTQYF
TRBV5-1	.	TRBJ2-2	.	TGCGCCAGCAGCTTGGAAACGGGTTGGGCCGGGGAGCTGTTTTTT	CASSLETGWAGELFF
TRBV5-6	many	TRBJ2-1	.	TGTGCCAGCAGCTTGAAAAGGGCCCATGAGCAGTTCTTC	CASSLKRAHEQFF
TRBV29-1	.	TRBJ2-6	TRBD2	TGCAGCGTTCGCCCCGGGGGGGTCCCCTCTGGGGCCAACGTCCTGACTTTC	CSVRPGGVPSGANVLTF
TRBV12-3/TRBV12-4	.	TRBJ2-2	TRBD1	TGTGCCAGCAGTCATGACAGGGGGCAAACCGGGGAGCTGTTTTTT	CASSHDRGQTGELFF
TRBV20-1	few	TRBJ2-3	.	TGCAGTGCTCCGTCCCCCCCAGGTGTGCCTAGCACAGATACGCAGTATTTT	CSAPSPPGVPSTDTQYF
TRBV7-4	.	TRBJ1-3	.	TGTGCCAGCAGCTTATCCCGAGGGGCTCCGTCGGGAAACACCATATATTTT	CASSLSRGAPSGNTIYF
TRBV6-5	few	TRBJ2-2	.	TGTGCCAGCAGTTACCGGGCGGAGTTGAACACCGGGGAGCTGTTTTTT	CASSYRAELNTGELFF
TRBV12-3/TRBV12-4	.	TRBJ2-2	.	TGTGCCAGCAGGGGGCAAGACGGGGAGCTGTTTTTT	CASRGQDGELFF
TRBV25-1	.	TRBJ2-1	.	TGTGCCAGCAGTGAATCGAAAGGCATAAGGGCGGAGAGGCAGTTCTTC	CASSESKGIRAERQFF
TRBV28	.	TRBJ1-6	.	TGTGCCAGCAGCCGCGGGTCACCCCTCCACTTT	CASSRGSPLHF
TRBV4-2	few	TRBJ2-5	.	TGTGCCAGCAGCCAAGGTCTAGCGACCGAAGAGACCCAGTACTTC	CASSQGLATEETQYF
TRBV4-1	.	TRBJ1-3	.	TGCGCCAGCAGCATACACTTAGGACAAACCCCTGGAAACACCATATATTTT	CASSIHLGQTPGNTIYF
TRBV5-5	.	TRBJ2-1	TRBD2	TGTGCCAGCAGCTTGGGACTAGCGGAATACAATGAGCAGTTCTTC	CASSLGLAEYNEQFF
TRBV20-1	.	TRBJ1-2	.	TGCAGTGCTAGAGCAATAGGCAGTAACTATGGCTACACCTTC	CSARAIGSNYGYTF